This entry lists 15 T cell receptor beta chains sequenced from one sample in a study of T cell responses to AZD1222 COVID-19 vaccine. Only in-frame clones appear in the TCRdb table, and some are missing; sequencing was by immunoSEQ multiplex PCR. The table shows 150,000 or so clones, with over 75% occurring only once. The source was peripheral blood, collected on day 0 of AZD1222 vaccination. These TCRs come from an adult in good health.

The chain combines TRBV9 with TRBJ1-2; 9 bases match TRBD1. This CDR3 comprises 17 residues. The V gene's germline CDR1 is SGDLS and CDR2 YYNGEE. V trimming: 1 base; J trimming: 1 base; junction bases outside the gene matches: 8. The chain's CDR3 is CASSVLPRGQGNYGYTF. CDR3 nucleotides: TGTGCCAGCAGCGTACTCCCCAGGGGACAGGGTAACTATGGCTACACCTTC.

V usage is TRBV11-2 and J usage is TRBJ2-7; D is possibly TRBD1 or TRBD2 (5 bases each). The V end was cut by 1 base, the J end by 2 bases, with 9 bases between. CDR1 and CDR2 from the germline V gene are SGHAT and FQNNGV. This CDR3 has 14 residues. CDR3 bases: TGTGCCAGCAGCTTAGCGGGGCTGGCCTACGAGCAGTACTTC. Translating gives CASSLAGLAYEQYF.

V gene TRBV7-2 combines with J gene TRBJ2-7; D perhaps matches TRBD2 (6 bases). Germline V gives CDR1 SGHTA, CDR2 FQGNSA. The germline V and J ends were trimmed by 4 bases and 0 bases, with 16 bases remaining between them. The CDR3 length is 16 residues. The CDR3 sequence is CASSYDRDSSSYEQYF. As DNA, the CDR3 is TGTGCCAGCAGCTACGACCGGGACTCGAGCTCCTACGAGCAGTACTTC.

The chain links TRBV6-5 to TRBJ2-1; D may be TRBD1 or TRBD2 (5 bases each). The CDR3 covers 11 residues. The V and J ends lost 7 bases and 11 bases respectively, with 12 bases between them. The germline CDR1 and CDR2 sequences are MNHEY and SVGAGI. The CDR3 sequence is CASTWTGQQFF. CDR3 in DNA: TGTGCCAGCACCTGGACGGGACAGCAGTTCTTC.

The chain carries TRBV19 and TRBJ1-2; 9 nucleotides match TRBD1. The CDR3 spans 16 residues. V gave up 0 bases and J gave up 7 bases; unmatched junction bases: 9. Germline V gives CDR1 LNHDA, CDR2 SQIVND (reference sequence). CDR3 loop: CASSIDLGQGRRGYTF. CDR3 sequence (DNA): TGTGCCAGTAGTATAGATCTAGGACAGGGGCGTCGTGGCTACACCTTC.

V is TRBV5-4 and J is TRBJ2-5; 10 bases line up with TRBD1. The CDR3 has 14 amino acids. Germline V lookup: CDR1 SGHNT, CDR2 YYREEE (reference sequence). Trimming cost V 4 bases and J 5 bases; bases outside gene matches: 5. For the CDR3, the DNA is TGTGCCAGCAGCCCGCCGGGACAGGGGGAGACCCAGTACTTC. Translated: CASSPPGQGETQYF.

This clone has a single count. Additional DNA sequences in this sample encode the identical CDR3. The rearrangement links TRBV3-1 (or the pseudogene TRBV3-2) to TRBJ2-5; 8 nucleotides line up with TRBD2. The CDR3 spans 14 residues. Germline V CDR1 and CDR2: LGHDT, YNNKEL (reference sequence). V was clipped by 1 base and J by 2 bases; unmatched bases: 0. DNA for the CDR3: TGTGCCAGCAGCCAAGCGGGGGGGCAAGAGACCCAGTACTTC. Its protein product is CASSQAGGQETQYF.

V is TRBV6-5 and J is TRBJ1-2; 8 bases fit TRBD1. CDR1 and CDR2 (germline): MNHEY, SVGAGI. The V and J ends lost 0 bases and 4 bases, in that order; junction bases with no gene match: 4. The CDR3 totals 15 residues. Here the CDR3 reads CASSYSRGQGYGYTF. DNA of the CDR3: TGTGCCAGCAGTTACTCGCGAGGACAGGGCTATGGCTACACCTTC.

This chain connects TRBV3-1 (or the pseudogene TRBV3-2) to TRBJ1-1; 10 bases are shared with TRBD1. The V gene's germline CDR1 is LGHDT and CDR2 YNNKEL (reference sequence). CDR3 length: 15 amino acids. V shed 8 bases, J shed 4 bases, and the junction held 10 bases outside the gene matches. CDR3 loop: CASSLSGTGVTEAFF. The CDR3 DNA reads TGTGCCAGCTCACTATCCGGGACAGGGGTCACTGAAGCTTTCTTT.

This clone was observed once. The rearrangement uses TRBV3-1 (or the pseudogene TRBV3-2) and TRBJ1-4, with 7 bases lining up with TRBD1. Germline V gives CDR1 LGHDT, CDR2 YNNKEL (reference sequence). The CDR3 spans 14 residues. J was trimmed by 7 bases and V by 4 bases; bases with no gene match: 6. The CDR3 region has the DNA TGTGCCAGCAGCCTGACAGGGCTTGGTGAAAAACTGTTTTTT. Translating gives CASSLTGLGEKLFF.

The V and J genes are TRBV7-9 and TRBJ1-3; D perhaps matches TRBD1 (5 bases). Germline CDR1 SEHNR, CDR2 FQNEAQ (reference sequence). V was trimmed by 4 bases and J by 0 bases, leaving 13 bases between them. The CDR3 sequence is 16 residues long. CDR3 DNA: TGTGCCAGCAGCTCCCGGTTAGGGACCTCTGGAAACACCATATATTTT. This sequence encodes CASSSRLGTSGNTIYF.

The chain recombines TRBV7-8 with TRBJ2-5, with a weak D call TRBD2 (5 bases). V lost 7 bases to trimming and J lost 5 bases, with 23 bases between them. There are 16 residues in the CDR3. Germline CDR1 reads SGHVS; CDR2 reads FQNEAQ. This chain's CDR3 is CASIPEGGSSTETQYF. Here the CDR3 DNA reads TGTGCCAGCATCCCTGAGGGCGGTTCCTCCACGGAGACCCAGTACTTC. Using reference TRBV7-8 and TRBJ2-5 for the parts outside the CDR3, the full variable domain is GAGVSQSPRYKVAKRGQDVALRCDPISGHVSLFWYQQALGQGPEFLTYFQNEAQLDKSGLPSDRFFAERPEGSVSTLKIQRTQQEDSAVYLCASIPEGGSSTETQYFGPGTRLLVL.

The chain links TRBV27 to TRBJ2-7; D perhaps matches TRBD2 (5 bases). The CDR3 is 15 residues long. CDR1 and CDR2 from the germline V gene are MNHEY and SMNVEV (reference sequence). The V and J ends lost 1 base and 2 bases respectively, with 12 bases between them. The CDR3 sequence: CASSLFYGDAYEQYF. The CDR3 DNA is TGTGCCAGCAGTTTATTTTACGGGGATGCCTACGAGCAGTACTTC.

V gene TRBV19 combines with J gene TRBJ1-3; 11 bases align to TRBD1. The CDR3 extends over 15 amino acids. The trim removed 6 bases at V and 4 bases at J, leaving 5 bases unmatched. Germline V gene data show CDR1 as LNHDA and CDR2 as SQIVND (reference sequence). CDR3 in DNA: TGTGCCAGTAGCCCCGGGACAGGGGGAGGAAACACCATATATTTT. Protein: CASSPGTGGGNTIYF.

This clone was recorded once. The chain carries TRBV7-2 and TRBJ1-6, with a weak D call TRBD1 (6 bases). Trimming cost V 3 bases and J 9 bases, with 9 bases left between them. Germline V gene lookup returns CDR1 SGHTA and CDR2 FQGNSA. This CDR3 is built from 13 residues. CDR3 DNA: TGTGCCAGCAGCTTGACAGGCGTTTCACCCCTCCACTTT. Translating gives CASSLTGVSPLHF.